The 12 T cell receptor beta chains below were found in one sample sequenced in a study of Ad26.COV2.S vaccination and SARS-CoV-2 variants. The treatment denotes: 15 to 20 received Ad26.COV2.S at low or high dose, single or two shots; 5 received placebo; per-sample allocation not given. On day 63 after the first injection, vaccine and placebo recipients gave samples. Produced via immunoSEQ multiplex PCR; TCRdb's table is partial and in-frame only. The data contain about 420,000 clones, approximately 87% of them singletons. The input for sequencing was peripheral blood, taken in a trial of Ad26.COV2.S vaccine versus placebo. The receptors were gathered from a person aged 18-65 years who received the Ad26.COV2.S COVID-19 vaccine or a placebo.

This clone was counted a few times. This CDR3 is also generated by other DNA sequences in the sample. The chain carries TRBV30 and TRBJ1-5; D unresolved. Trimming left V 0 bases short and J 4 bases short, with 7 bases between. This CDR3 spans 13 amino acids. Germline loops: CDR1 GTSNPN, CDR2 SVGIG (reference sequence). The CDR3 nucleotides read TGTGCCTGGAGTGTACTTGGGAATCAGCCCCAGCATTTT. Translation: CAWSVLGNQPQHF.

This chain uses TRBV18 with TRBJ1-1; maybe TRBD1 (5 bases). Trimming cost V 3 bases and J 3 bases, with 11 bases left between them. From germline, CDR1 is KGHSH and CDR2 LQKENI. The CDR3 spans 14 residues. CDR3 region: CASSPRQGDTEAFF. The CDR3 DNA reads TGTGCCAGCTCACCGCGGCAGGGCGACACTGAAGCTTTCTTT.

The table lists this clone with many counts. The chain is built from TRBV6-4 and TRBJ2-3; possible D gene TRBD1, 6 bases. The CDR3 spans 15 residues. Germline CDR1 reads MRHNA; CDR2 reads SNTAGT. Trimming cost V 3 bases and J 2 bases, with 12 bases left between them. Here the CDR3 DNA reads TGTGCCAGCAGTGAAGGCAGGGGAGACACAGATACGCAGTATTTT. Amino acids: CASSEGRGDTDTQYF.

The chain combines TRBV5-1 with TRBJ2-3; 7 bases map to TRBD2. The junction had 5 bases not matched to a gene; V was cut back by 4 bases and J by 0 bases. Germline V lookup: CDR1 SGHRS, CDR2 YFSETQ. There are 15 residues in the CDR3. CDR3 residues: CASSPLAISTDTQYF. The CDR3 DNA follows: TGCGCCAGCAGCCCACTAGCGATTAGCACAGATACGCAGTATTTT.

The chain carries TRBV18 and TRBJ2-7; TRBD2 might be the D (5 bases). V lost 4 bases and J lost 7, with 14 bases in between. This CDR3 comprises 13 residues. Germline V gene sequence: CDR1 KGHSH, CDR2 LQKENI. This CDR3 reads CASSHEGPWEQYF. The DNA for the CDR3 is TGTGCCAGCTCACATGAGGGCCCCTGGGAGCAGTACTTC.

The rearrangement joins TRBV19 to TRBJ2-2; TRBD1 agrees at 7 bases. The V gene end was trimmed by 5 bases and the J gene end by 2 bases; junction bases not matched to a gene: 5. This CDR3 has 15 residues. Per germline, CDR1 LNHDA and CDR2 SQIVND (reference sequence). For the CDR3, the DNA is TGTGCCAGTAGTTACAGGGGAGTCAACACCGGGGAGCTGTTTTTT. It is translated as CASSYRGVNTGELFF.

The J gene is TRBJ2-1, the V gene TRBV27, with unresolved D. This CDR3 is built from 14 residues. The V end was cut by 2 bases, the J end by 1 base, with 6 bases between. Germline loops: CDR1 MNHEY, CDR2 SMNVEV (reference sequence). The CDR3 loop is CASSLGWSYNEQFF. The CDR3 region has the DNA TGTGCCAGCAGTTTAGGGTGGTCCTACAATGAGCAGTTCTTC.

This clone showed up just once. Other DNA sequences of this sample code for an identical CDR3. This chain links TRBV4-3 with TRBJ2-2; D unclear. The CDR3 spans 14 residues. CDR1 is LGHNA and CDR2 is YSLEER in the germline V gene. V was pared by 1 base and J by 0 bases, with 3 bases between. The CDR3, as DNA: TGCGCCAGCAGCCAAGGCCCGAACACCGGGGAGCTGTTTTTT. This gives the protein CASSQGPNTGELFF.

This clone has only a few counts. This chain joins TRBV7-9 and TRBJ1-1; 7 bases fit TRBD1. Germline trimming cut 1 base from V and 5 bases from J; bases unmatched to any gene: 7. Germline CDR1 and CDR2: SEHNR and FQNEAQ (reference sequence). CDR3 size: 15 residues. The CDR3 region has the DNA TGTGCCAGCAGCTTAGGATCAGGGGGGAGGACTGAAGCTTTCTTT. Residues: CASSLGSGGRTEAFF.

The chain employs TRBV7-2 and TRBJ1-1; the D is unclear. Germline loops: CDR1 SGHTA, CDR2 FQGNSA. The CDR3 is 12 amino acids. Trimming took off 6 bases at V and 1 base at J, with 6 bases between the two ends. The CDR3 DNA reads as TGTGCCAGCAGGGCGGGGAACACTGAAGCTTTCTTT. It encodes CASRAGNTEAFF.

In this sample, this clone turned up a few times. The CDR3 is CASSPPAGNTIYF. CDR3 nucleotides: TGTGCCAGCAGCCCCCCAGCTGGAAACACCATATATTTT. The genes are TRBV9 and TRBJ1-3; D is uncertain. The CDR3 has 13 amino acids. Germline-derived CDR1 and CDR2 are SGDLS and YYNGEE. Trimming stripped 4 bases from V and 2 bases from J, with 7 bases between.

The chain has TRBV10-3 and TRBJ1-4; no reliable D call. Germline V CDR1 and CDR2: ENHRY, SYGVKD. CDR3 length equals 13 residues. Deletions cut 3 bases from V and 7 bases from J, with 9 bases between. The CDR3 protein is CAISDGVGEKLFF. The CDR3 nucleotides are TGTGCCATCAGTGACGGGGTTGGTGAAAAACTGTTTTTT.